These T cell receptor beta chains were read from a single sample in a study of CD8+ T cells in alopecia areata. Clones were read by immunoSEQ multiplex PCR, and TCRdb kept only the in-frame ones, dropping some. The sample has roughly 120,000 clones; roughly three fifths are singletons. The source was CD4+ T cells sorted from blood, collected at week 24, from a patient treated with tofacitinib. These receptors all stem from a human donor with alopecia areata. Each CDR3 is given with its conserved first and last residue. The order of the fields is clone size, J gene, D gene, V gene, CDR3 DNA, CDR3 protein. The D gene is left open where the match is weak. Rows may omit the clone size; those that give it use once, few, many or a size class.

abundance: -
j_gene: TRBJ2-2
d_gene: TRBD1
v_gene: TRBV6-9
CDR3nt: TGTGCCAGAGGAGGGACAGGGAGGAACACCGGGGAGCTGTTTTTT
CDR3aa: CARGGTGRNTGELFF

abundance: -
j_gene: TRBJ1-1
d_gene: -
v_gene: TRBV29-1
CDR3nt: TGCAGCTCTGGAGGCGCCTTGAACACTGAAGCTTTCTTT
CDR3aa: CSSGGALNTEAFF

abundance: -
j_gene: TRBJ2-1
d_gene: TRBD2
v_gene: TRBV13
CDR3nt: TGTGCCAGCAGCTCCCGACTAGCGGGGGGAGAAGGGCAGTTCTTC
CDR3aa: CASSSRLAGGEGQFF

abundance: -
j_gene: TRBJ2-3
d_gene: TRBD1
v_gene: TRBV10-3
CDR3nt: TGTGCCATCGATGGACAGGGTACAGATACGCAGTATTTT
CDR3aa: CAIDGQGTDTQYF

abundance: -
j_gene: TRBJ2-5
d_gene: -
v_gene: TRBV9
CDR3nt: TGTGCCAGCAGCGTAGCCGGTGAGACCCAGTACTTC
CDR3aa: CASSVAGETQYF

abundance: -
j_gene: TRBJ2-2
d_gene: -
v_gene: TRBV7-2
CDR3nt: TGTGCCAGCAGCTTAGTGCTATCGAACACCGGGGAGCTGTTTTTT
CDR3aa: CASSLVLSNTGELFF

abundance: -
j_gene: TRBJ2-7
d_gene: -
v_gene: TRBV11-2
CDR3nt: TGTGCCAGCAGACCCCGACTGGATAGCTACGAGCAGTACTTC
CDR3aa: CASRPRLDSYEQYF

abundance: -
j_gene: TRBJ2-1
d_gene: -
v_gene: TRBV4-1
CDR3nt: TGCGCCAGCAGCCAAGCGGCAGGGCGAAATGAGCAGTTCTTC
CDR3aa: CASSQAAGRNEQFF

abundance: few
j_gene: TRBJ1-2
d_gene: -
v_gene: TRBV21-1
CDR3nt: TGTGCCAGCAGCAAAGTCCCGGCCCATTACTATGGCTACACCTTC
CDR3aa: CASSKVPAHYYGYTF

abundance: few
j_gene: TRBJ1-2
d_gene: TRBD1
v_gene: TRBV29-1
CDR3nt: TGCAGCGTACAGGGGGCGAGACTCTATGGCTACACCTTC
CDR3aa: CSVQGARLYGYTF

abundance: -
j_gene: TRBJ1-1
d_gene: -
v_gene: TRBV6-5
CDR3nt: TGTGCCAGCAGGGACAGCATGAACACTGAAGCTTTCTTT
CDR3aa: CASRDSMNTEAFF